This entry lists 20 T cell receptor beta chains sequenced from one sample in a study of T-cell memory formation after mild COVID-19. TCRdb processed the 5' RACE reads anew with MiXCR; each CDR3 protein has one entry. The sample has over 400,000 distinct CDR3 sequences, under 25% seen once; the top ten hold roughly 13%. The sequencing sample was made of PBMCs or a T cell subset sorted from them (not recorded which). Source of these receptors: an adult woman who had mild COVID-19 (a few samples of this study predate the infection). Cell type and time point are not known.

This clonotype was observed at least ten times. The rearrangement uses TRBV5-1 and TRBJ2-7; unclear D gene. The CDR3 consists of 13 residues. V lost 8 bases, J lost 0 bases, and 12 bases lay in between. The germline V gene has CDR1 SGHRS and CDR2 YFSETQ. The CDR3 loop is CASKTVFSYEQYF. The CDR3 coding sequence is TGCGCCAGTAAGACGGTCTTCTCCTACGAGCAGTACTTC.

J is TRBJ2-3 and V is TRBV5-1; D gene uncertain. The CDR3 consists of 12 residues. The V end lost 5 bases, the J end lost 2 bases, and 6 bases lay between the germline ends. Germline V gene sequence: CDR1 SGHRS, CDR2 YFSETQ. CDR3 sequence (DNA): TGCGCCAGCAGGTGGAACACAGATACGCAGTATTTT. Residues: CASRWNTDTQYF.

This clonotype was detected a few times. This chain links TRBV20-1 with TRBJ2-7; 10 bases fit TRBD1. The CDR3 sequence is 16 residues long. CDR1 DFQATT and CDR2 SNEGSKA come from the germline V gene (reference sequence). The trim removed 5 bases at V and 0 bases at J, leaving 10 bases unmatched. The CDR3: CSAGGDRGPSSYEQYF. DNA for the CDR3: TGCAGTGCTGGGGGGGACAGGGGCCCGAGCTCCTACGAGCAGTACTTC.

V is TRBV30 and J is TRBJ2-2; 8 nucleotides align to TRBD1. The germline CDR1 and CDR2 sequences are GTSNPN and SVGIG (reference sequence). J lost 6 bases, V lost 3 bases, and 6 bases had no gene match. This CDR3 comprises 14 residues. CDR3 amino acids: CAWRMDREPGELFF. CDR3 sequence (DNA): TGTGCCTGGAGAATGGACAGGGAACCCGGGGAGCTGTTTTTT. Complete variable domain (other parts from reference TRBV30 and TRBJ2-2): SQTIHQWPATLVQPVGSPLSLECTVEGTSNPNLYWYRQAAGRGLQLLFYSVGIGQISSEVPQNLSASRPQDRQFILSSKKLLLSDSGFYLCAWRMDREPGELFFGEGSRLTVL.

The chain employs TRBV18 and TRBJ2-3; 12 bases are a match to TRBD2. The trim removed 2 bases at V and 3 bases at J, leaving 9 bases unmatched. Looked up from germline, CDR1 is KGHSH and CDR2 is LQKENI. This CDR3 spans 18 amino acids. The DNA of the CDR3 is TGTGCCAGCTCACCAGGACTAGCGGGACTCTCCGGGACAGATACGCAGTATTTT. This codes for CASSPGLAGLSGTDTQYF.

V is TRBV12-3 or TRBV12-4 and J is TRBJ2-5; no clear D gene. CDR3 length: 15 amino acids. Trimming left V 3 bases short and J 0 bases short, with 11 bases between. CDR3 residues: CASSFGYSYQETQYF. The CDR3 coding sequence is TGTGCCAGCAGTTTTGGCTACTCGTACCAAGAGACCCAGTACTTC.

The rearrangement joins TRBV6-5 to TRBJ1-5, with D possibly TRBD1 on 6 matching bases. V shed 0 bases and J shed 6 bases, with 9 bases lying between them. This CDR3 has 14 amino acids. Germline V lookup: CDR1 MNHEY, CDR2 SVGAGI. The CDR3 loop is CASSYSGGLQPQHF. Here the CDR3 DNA reads TGTGCCAGCAGTTACTCGGGGGGGCTTCAGCCCCAGCATTTT.

The genes are TRBV7-2 and TRBJ2-3; TRBD1 is a possible D gene (5 bases). V shed 3 bases and J shed 6 bases, with 10 bases lying between them. The CDR3 runs to 13 residues. Germline V gives CDR1 SGHTA, CDR2 FQGNSA. This chain's CDR3 is CASSLSAGDTQYF. The CDR3 coding sequence is TGTGCCAGCAGCTTGTCTGCAGGGGATACGCAGTATTTT.

This clonotype was seen more than once but under ten times. V is TRBV6-5 and J is TRBJ2-7; 8 positions agree with TRBD2. V was clipped by 2 bases and J by 3 bases; unmatched bases: 12. Germline-derived CDR1 and CDR2 are MNHEY and SVGAGI. This CDR3 is 17 amino acids long. The CDR3: CASSYGPLSGGYYEQYF. The CDR3 DNA follows: TGTGCCAGCAGTTACGGACCCTTAAGCGGGGGCTACTACGAGCAGTACTTC.

At least ten counts were recorded for this clonotype. J is TRBJ2-5 and V is TRBV6-5; TRBD2 matches at 8 bases. Germline loops: CDR1 MNHEY, CDR2 SVGAGI. The ends lost 5 bases at V and 2 bases at J; junction bases unmatched: 4. This CDR3 region has 14 residues. The CDR3 here is CASSPTSGQETQYF. Written as DNA, the CDR3 is TGTGCCAGCAGTCCCACTAGCGGTCAAGAGACCCAGTACTTC.

This clonotype was counted once. This chain links TRBV27 with TRBJ2-3; D is possibly TRBD1 (6 bases). V lost 7 bases and J lost 3, with 14 bases in between. This CDR3 has 14 amino acids. Germline CDR1 and CDR2: MNHEY and SMNVEV (reference sequence). The CDR3: CASTVTQGTDTQYF. Here the CDR3 DNA reads TGTGCCAGCACCGTCACCCAGGGGACAGATACGCAGTATTTT.

In this sample, this clonotype turned up a few times. V usage is TRBV7-6 and J usage is TRBJ1-1, with 9 bases aligning to TRBD1. The germline V gene has CDR1 SGHVS and CDR2 FNYEAQ. The CDR3 length is 16 residues. J gave up 8 bases and V 1 base, and 11 bases lay outside the gene matches. The DNA of the CDR3 is TGTGCCAGCAGCTTAGTAGGTGACAGGGGGGAATTAGAAGCTTTCTTT. Its protein is CASSLVGDRGELEAFF.

The V call is TRBV20-1, the J call TRBJ2-1; TRBD2 matches 7 bases. Germline CDR1 and CDR2: DFQATT and SNEGSKA (reference sequence). CDR3 length: 12 residues. After removal of 7 bases from V and 7 bases from J, the junction contained 7 bases not matched to a gene. CDR3 coding DNA: TGCAGTGTTTTTGACGGGGGGAATGAGCAGTTCTTC. Translation gives CSVFDGGNEQFF.

The chain is built from TRBV27 and TRBJ2-7, with TRBD2 matching over 8 bases. The CDR3 sequence is 16 residues long. Germline CDR1 MNHEY, CDR2 SMNVEV (reference sequence). After removal of 5 bases from V and 5 bases from J, the junction contained 14 bases not matched to a gene. The CDR3 loop reads CASSPNRGGSYDEQYF. The DNA of the CDR3 is TGTGCCAGCAGTCCGAACCGCGGGGGGAGCTACGACGAGCAGTACTTC.

The chain recombines TRBV5-4 with TRBJ2-1; 8 bases fit TRBD2. The V and J ends lost 4 bases and 10 bases, in that order; junction bases with no gene match: 22. The CDR3 totals 18 residues. Germline CDR1 and CDR2: SGHNT and YYREEE (reference sequence). DNA of the CDR3: TGTGCCAGCAGCCCCATCCTGACTAGCGCACGGGGGCCGGGCGAGCAGTTCTTC. It encodes CASSPILTSARGPGEQFF.

The CDR3 region is CSVGTVIYEQYF. The CDR3 region has the DNA TGCAGCGTTGGGACAGTTATTTACGAGCAGTACTTC. The J gene is TRBJ2-7, the V gene TRBV29-1; perhaps TRBD1 as D (6 bases). The V end lost 4 bases, the J end lost 4 bases, and 11 bases lay between the germline ends. This CDR3 is built from 12 residues. The germline gives CDR1 SQVTM, CDR2 ANQGSEA.

The chain is built from TRBV5-1 and TRBJ2-3, with 7 positions matching TRBD2. The V and J ends lost 0 bases and 0 bases, in that order; junction bases with no gene match: 4. Germline V gene sequence: CDR1 SGHRS, CDR2 YFSETQ. This CDR3 has 16 residues. The CDR3 sequence: CASSLVARESTDTQYF. CDR3 DNA sequence: TGCGCCAGCAGCTTGGTTGCGCGGGAGAGCACAGATACGCAGTATTTT.

The genes are TRBV12-3 or TRBV12-4 and TRBJ2-7; 10 nucleotides align to TRBD2. Unmatched junction bases numbered 5, after V lost 6 bases and J lost 3 bases. The CDR3 totals 14 residues. In DNA, the CDR3 is TGTGCCAGCAGACCGACTAGCGGGTTCTACGAGCAGTACTTC. Translated: CASRPTSGFYEQYF.

V is TRBV4-1 and J is TRBJ2-3; 8 positions match TRBD2. Germline assignment: CDR1 MGHRA and CDR2 YSYEKL. CDR3 length: 14 residues. V gave up 1 base and J gave up 6 bases; unmatched junction bases: 3. CDR3 protein: CASSQGGGWDTQYF. CDR3 coding DNA: TGCGCCAGCAGCCAAGGCGGGGGGTGGGATACGCAGTATTTT.

This clonotype was seen more than once but under ten times. V and J are TRBV3-1 and TRBJ1-1, with TRBD1 matching over 8 bases. V was pared by 4 bases and J by 0 bases, with 13 bases of the junction left unmatched. Germline V lookup: CDR1 LGHDT, CDR2 YNNKEL (reference sequence). The CDR3 runs to 18 residues. CDR3: CASSLRQGIPPLNTEAFF. Here the CDR3 DNA reads TGTGCCAGCAGCCTTCGACAGGGGATACCCCCTTTGAACACTGAAGCTTTCTTT.